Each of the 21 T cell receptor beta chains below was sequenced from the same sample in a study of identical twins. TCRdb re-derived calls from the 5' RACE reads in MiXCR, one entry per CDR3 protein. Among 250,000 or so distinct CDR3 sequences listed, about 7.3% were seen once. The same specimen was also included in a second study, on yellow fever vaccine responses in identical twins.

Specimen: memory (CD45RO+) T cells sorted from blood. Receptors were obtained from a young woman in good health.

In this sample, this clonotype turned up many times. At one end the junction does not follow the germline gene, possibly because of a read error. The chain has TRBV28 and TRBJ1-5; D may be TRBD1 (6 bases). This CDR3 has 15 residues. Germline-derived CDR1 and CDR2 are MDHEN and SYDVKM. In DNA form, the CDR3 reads TGTGCCAACAGTCCCCGAACAGGGATCAATCAGCCCCAGCATTTT. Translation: CANSPRTGINQPQHF. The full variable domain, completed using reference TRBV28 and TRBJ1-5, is DVKVTQSSRYLVKRTGEKVFLECVQDMDHENMFWYRQDPGLGLRLIYFSYDVKMKEKGDIPEGYSVSREKKERFSLILESASTNQTSMYLCANSPRTGINQPQHFGDGTRLSIL.

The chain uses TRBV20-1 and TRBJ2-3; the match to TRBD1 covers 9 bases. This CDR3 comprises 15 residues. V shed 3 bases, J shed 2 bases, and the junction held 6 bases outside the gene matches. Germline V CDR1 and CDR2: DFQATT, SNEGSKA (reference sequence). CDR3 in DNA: TGCAGTGCTAGCGTCGGGACAGGGTACACAGATACGCAGTATTTT. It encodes CSASVGTGYTDTQYF.

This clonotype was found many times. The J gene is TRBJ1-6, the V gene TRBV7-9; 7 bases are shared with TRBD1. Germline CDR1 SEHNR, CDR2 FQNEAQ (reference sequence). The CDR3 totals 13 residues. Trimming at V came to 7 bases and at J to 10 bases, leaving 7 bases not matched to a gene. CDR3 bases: TGTGCCAGCACCCGACAGGGCTCCTCACCCCTCCACTTT. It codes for CASTRQGSSPLHF.

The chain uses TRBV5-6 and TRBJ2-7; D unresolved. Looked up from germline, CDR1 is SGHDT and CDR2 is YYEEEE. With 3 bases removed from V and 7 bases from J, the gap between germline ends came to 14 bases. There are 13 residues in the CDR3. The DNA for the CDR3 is TGTGCCAGCAGCTGGTCGACCAACGAGGAGCAGTACGTC. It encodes CASSWSTNEEQYV.

The CDR3 spells CASSQAAGGLSDQLKETQYF. Here the CDR3 DNA reads TGTGCCAGCAGCCAAGCAGCAGGGGGACTCTCGGACCAACTAAAAGAGACCCAGTACTTC. V is TRBV4-2 and J is TRBJ2-5, with D possibly being TRBD1 (7 bases). V lost 1 base and J 3 bases, leaving 27 bases between the germline ends. Per the germline V gene, CDR1 is LGHNA and CDR2 is YNFKEQ. This CDR3 is built from 20 residues.

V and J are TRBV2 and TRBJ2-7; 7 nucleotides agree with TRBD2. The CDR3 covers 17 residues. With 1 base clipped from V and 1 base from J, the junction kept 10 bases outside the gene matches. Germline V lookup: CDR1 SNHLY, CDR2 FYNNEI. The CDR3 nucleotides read TGTGCCAGCAGTGAAGTCGCGCCCCGCGGGGGATCCTACGAGCAGTACTTC. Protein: CASSEVAPRGGSYEQYF.

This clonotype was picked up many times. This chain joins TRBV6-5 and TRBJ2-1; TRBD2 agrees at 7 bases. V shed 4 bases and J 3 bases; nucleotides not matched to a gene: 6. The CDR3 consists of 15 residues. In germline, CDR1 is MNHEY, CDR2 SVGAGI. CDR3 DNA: TGTGCCAGCAGTTCGACTAGCATCGGCTACAATGAGCAGTTCTTC. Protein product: CASSSTSIGYNEQFF.

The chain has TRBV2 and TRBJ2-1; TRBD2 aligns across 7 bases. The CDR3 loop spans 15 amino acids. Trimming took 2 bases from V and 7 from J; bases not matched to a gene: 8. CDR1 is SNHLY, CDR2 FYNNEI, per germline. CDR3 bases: TGTGCCAGCAGTGAATGGGGCGGGAGAGAGAATGAGCAGTTCTTC. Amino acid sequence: CASSEWGGRENEQFF. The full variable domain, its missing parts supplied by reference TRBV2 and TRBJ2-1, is EPEVTQTPSHQVTQMGQEVILRCVPISNHLYFYWYRQILGQKVEFLVSFYNNEISEKSEIFDDQFSVERPDGSNFTLKIRSTKLEDSAMYFCASSEWGGRENEQFFGPGTRLTVL.

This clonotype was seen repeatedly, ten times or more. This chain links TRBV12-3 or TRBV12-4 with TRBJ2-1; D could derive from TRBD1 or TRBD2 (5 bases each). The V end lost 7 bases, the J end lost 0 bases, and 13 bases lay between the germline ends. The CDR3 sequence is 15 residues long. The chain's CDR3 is CASTPMGVSYNEQFF. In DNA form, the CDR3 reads TGTGCCAGCACTCCGATGGGGGTCTCCTACAATGAGCAGTTCTTC.

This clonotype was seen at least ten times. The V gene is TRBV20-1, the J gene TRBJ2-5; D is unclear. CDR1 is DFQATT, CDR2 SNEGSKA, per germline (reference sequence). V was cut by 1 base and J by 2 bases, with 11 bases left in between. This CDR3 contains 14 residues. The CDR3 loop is CSARGGSGQETQYF. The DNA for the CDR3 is TGCAGTGCTAGAGGAGGTAGTGGGCAAGAGACCCAGTACTTC.

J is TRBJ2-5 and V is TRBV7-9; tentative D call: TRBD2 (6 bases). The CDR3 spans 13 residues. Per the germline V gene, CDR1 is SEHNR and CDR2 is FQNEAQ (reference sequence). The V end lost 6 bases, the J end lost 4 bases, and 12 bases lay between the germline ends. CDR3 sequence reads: CASRRGDVETQYF. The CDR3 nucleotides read TGTGCCAGCAGGCGGGGAGACGTAGAGACCCAGTACTTC.

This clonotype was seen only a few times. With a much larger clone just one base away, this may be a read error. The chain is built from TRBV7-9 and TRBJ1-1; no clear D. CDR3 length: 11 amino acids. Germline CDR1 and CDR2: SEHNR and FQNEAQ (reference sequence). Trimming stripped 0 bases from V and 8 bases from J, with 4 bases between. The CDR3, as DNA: TGTGCCAGCAGCTTAGCAGTCGAAGCTTTCTTT. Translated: CASSLAVEAFF.

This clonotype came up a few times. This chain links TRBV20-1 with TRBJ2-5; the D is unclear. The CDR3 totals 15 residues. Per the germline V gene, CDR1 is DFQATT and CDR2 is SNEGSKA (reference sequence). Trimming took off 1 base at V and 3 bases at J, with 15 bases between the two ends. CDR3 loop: CSARAPRMSEETQYF. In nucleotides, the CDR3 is TGCAGTGCTAGAGCGCCGCGGATGAGCGAAGAGACCCAGTACTTC.

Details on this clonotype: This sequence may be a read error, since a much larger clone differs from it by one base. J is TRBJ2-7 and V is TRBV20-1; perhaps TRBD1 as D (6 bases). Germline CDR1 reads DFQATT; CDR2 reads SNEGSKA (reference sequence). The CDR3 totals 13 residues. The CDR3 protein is CSARDRTDYELYF. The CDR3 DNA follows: TGCAGTGCTAGAGATCGGACAGACTACGAGCTGTACTTC.

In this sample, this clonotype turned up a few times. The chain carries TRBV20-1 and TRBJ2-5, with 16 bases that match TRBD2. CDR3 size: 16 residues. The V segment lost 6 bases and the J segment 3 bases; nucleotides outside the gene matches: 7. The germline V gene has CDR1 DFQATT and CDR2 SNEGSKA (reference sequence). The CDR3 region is CSAPGTSGRVEETQYF. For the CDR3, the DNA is TGCAGTGCCCCCGGGACTAGCGGGAGGGTTGAAGAGACCCAGTACTTC.

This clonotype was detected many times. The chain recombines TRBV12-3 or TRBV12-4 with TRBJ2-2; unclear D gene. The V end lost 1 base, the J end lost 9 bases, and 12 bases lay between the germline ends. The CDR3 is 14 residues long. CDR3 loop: CASSLVPRERELFF. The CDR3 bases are TGTGCCAGCAGTTTAGTACCACGTGAAAGGGAGCTGTTTTTT.

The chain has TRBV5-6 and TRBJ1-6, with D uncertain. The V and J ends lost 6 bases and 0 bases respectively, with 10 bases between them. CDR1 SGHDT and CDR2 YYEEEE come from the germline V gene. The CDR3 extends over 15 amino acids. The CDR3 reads CASTPGSSYNSPLHF. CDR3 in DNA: TGTGCCAGCACCCCTGGGAGCTCCTATAATTCACCCCTCCACTTT. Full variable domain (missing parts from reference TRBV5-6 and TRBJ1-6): DAGVTQSPTHLIKTRGQQVTLRCSPKSGHDTVSWYQQALGQGPQFIFQYYEEEERQRGNFPDRFSGHQFPNYSSELNVNALLLGDSALYLCASTPGSSYNSPLHFGNGTRLTVT.

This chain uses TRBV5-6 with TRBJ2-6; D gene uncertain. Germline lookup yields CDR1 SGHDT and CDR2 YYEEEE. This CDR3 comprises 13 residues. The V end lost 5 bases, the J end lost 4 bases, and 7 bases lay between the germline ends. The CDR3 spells CASSALGANVLTF. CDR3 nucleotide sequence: TGTGCCAGCAGTGCCCTAGGGGCCAACGTCCTGACTTTC.

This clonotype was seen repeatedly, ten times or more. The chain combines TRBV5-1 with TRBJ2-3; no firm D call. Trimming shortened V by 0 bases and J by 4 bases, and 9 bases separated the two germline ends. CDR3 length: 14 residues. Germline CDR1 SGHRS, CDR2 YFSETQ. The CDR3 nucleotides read TGCGCCAGCAGCTTGGGTACTCCCCCAGATACGCAGTATTTT. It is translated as CASSLGTPPDTQYF.

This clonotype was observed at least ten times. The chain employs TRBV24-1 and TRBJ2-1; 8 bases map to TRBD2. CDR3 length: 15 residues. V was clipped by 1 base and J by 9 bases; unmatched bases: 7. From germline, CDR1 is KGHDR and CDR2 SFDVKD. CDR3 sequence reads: CATSDFGGGYAEQFF. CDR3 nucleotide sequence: TGTGCCACCAGTGATTTTGGCGGGGGGTATGCTGAGCAGTTCTTC.

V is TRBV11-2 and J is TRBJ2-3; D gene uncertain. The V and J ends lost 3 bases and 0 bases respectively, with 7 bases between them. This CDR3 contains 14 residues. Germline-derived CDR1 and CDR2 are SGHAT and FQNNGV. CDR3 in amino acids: CASSFVVSTDTQYF. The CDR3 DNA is TGTGCCAGCAGCTTCGTCGTGAGCACAGATACGCAGTATTTT.